A selection of T cell receptor beta chains follows, all from one sample in a study of blood T cell repertoires in COVID-19. Profiling relied on immunoSEQ multiplex PCR, and the TCRdb table lists in-frame clones only, not all of them. The table includes more than 120,000 clones, roughly nine tenths detected once. The material sequenced was peripheral blood. The receptors derive from a human donor in a cohort sampled during active COVID-19. CDR3s include the opening cysteine and the closing phenylalanine or tryptophan. The order of the fields is D gene, clone size, J gene, V gene, CDR3 DNA, CDR3 protein. D genes are given only for firm matches. For some rows the clone size is stated as once, few or many, or as a class when expanded; others skip it.

TRBD1	-	TRBJ1-6	TRBV7-9	TGTGCCAGCAGCGGAGGGACAGGGAATTCACCCCTCCACTTT	CASSGGTGNSPLHF
TRBD1	-	TRBJ1-2	TRBV4-2	TGTGCCAGCAGCCAAAGGACAGGGACCAACTATGGCTACACCTTC	CASSQRTGTNYGYTF
-	-	TRBJ2-1	TRBV6-2/TRBV6-3	TGTGCCAGCAGTTACTCCCCGGGGTTGGATGAGCAGTTCTTC	CASSYSPGLDEQFF
-	-	TRBJ2-3	TRBV18	TGTGCCAGCTCACGTTTGAGCCGTACAGATACGCAGTATTTT	CASSRLSRTDTQYF
-	-	TRBJ1-1	TRBV4-1	TGCGCCAGCAGCCAAGATGGGGGGTGGACTGAAGCTTTCTTT	CASSQDGGWTEAFF
TRBD1	-	TRBJ2-7	TRBV5-5	TGTGCCAGCAGTTTGACAGGGGACTACGAGCAGTACTTC	CASSLTGDYEQYF
TRBD1	-	TRBJ1-6	TRBV5-6	TGTGCCAGCAGCTGGGACAGGGGGCTTGGGTCACCCCTCCACTTT	CASSWDRGLGSPLHF
TRBD1	-	TRBJ1-1	TRBV7-2	TGTGCCAGCAGCTTAAATCGTAGGGGACAGGGAGAAAGAGCTTTCTTT	CASSLNRRGQGERAFF
TRBD1	-	TRBJ2-1	TRBV6-5	TGTGCCAGCAGACTCCCAGGGGGTAGGAATGAGCAGTTCTTC	CASRLPGGRNEQFF
TRBD1	-	TRBJ2-7	TRBV6-1	TGTGCCAGCAGTGAAGTTGGGACAGGGGCCTACGAGCAGTACTTC	CASSEVGTGAYEQYF
-	-	TRBJ1-1	TRBV11-1	TGTGCCAGCAGCTTAGGGCGGGACACTGAAGCTTTCTTT	CASSLGRDTEAFF
-	-	TRBJ1-4	TRBV9	TGTGCCAGCAGCGTAGTACCCCTCCAGGGGCGGCCTAATGAAAAACTGTTTTTT	CASSVVPLQGRPNEKLFF
TRBD2	-	TRBJ2-3	TRBV4-3	TGCGCCAGCAGCCAAGGACTAGCGGGGGGGCCGACAGATACGCAGTATTTT	CASSQGLAGGPTDTQYF
-	-	TRBJ1-2	TRBV7-3	TGTGCCAGCAGCCGCCAGACAGGTTTAGCTAACTATGGCTACACCTTC	CASSRQTGLANYGYTF
TRBD2	-	TRBJ2-2	TRBV4-3	TGCGCCAGCAGCCAAGATTGGCTAGCGGGCCACACCGGGGAGCTGTTTTTT	CASSQDWLAGHTGELFF
-	-	TRBJ1-5	TRBV2	TGTGCCAGCAGTGCAGTCAATCAGCCCCAGCATTTT	CASSAVNQPQHF
TRBD1	once	TRBJ2-3	TRBV23-1	TGCGCCAGCAGTCAACTACGGGACAGGTTCACAGATACGCAGTATTTT	CASSQLRDRFTDTQYF
TRBD1	-	TRBJ2-7	TRBV5-1	TGCGCCAGCAGCCGGGACAGTCAATCCTACGAGCAGTACTTC	CASSRDSQSYEQYF
TRBD2	-	TRBJ2-5	TRBV27	TGTGCCAGCAGTTTGGCGGGGGGGCTTGAGACCCAGTACTTC	CASSLAGGLETQYF
-	-	TRBJ2-1	TRBV5-1	TGCGCCAGCAGCTTGTTCGGAGGAGGGGAGTTCTTC	CASSLFGGGEFF
TRBD2	-	TRBJ2-7	TRBV29-1	TGCAGCGCGGGGGGACTAGCGGGGATTTACGAGCAGTACTTC	CSAGGLAGIYEQYF
-	-	TRBJ2-5	TRBV5-1	TGCGCCAGCAGCTTGGCCGGGGGTCTTCAAGAGACCCAGTACTTC	CASSLAGGLQETQYF